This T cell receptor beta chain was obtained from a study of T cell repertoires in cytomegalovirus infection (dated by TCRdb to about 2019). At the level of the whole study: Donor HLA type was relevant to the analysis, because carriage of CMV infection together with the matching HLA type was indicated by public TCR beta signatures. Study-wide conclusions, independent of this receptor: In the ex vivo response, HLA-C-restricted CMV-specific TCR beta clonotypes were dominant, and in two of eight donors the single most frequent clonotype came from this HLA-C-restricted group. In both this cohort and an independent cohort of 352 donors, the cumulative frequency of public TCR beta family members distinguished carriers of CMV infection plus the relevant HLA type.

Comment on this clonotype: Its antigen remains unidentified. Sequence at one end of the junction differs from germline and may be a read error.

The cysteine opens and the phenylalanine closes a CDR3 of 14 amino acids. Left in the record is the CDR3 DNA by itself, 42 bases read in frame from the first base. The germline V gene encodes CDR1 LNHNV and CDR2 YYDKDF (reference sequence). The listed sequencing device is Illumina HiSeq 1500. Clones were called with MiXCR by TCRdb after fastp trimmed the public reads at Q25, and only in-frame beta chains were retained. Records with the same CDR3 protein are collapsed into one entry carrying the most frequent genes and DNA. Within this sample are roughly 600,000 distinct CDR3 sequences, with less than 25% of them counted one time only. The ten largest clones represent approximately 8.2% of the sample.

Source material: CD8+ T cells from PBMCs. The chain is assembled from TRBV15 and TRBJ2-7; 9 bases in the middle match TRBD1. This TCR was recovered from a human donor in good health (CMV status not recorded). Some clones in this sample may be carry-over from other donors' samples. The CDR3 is CATSPGTGSFEQYF. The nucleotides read TGTGCCACCAGCCCCGGGACAGGGTCCTTCGAGCAGTACTTC.